The T cell receptor beta chain under discussion was sequenced for a study of beta chain features in type 1 diabetes. Germline lookup yields CDR1 LNHDA and CDR2 SQIVND (reference sequence). The CDR3 sequence is 15 residues long. The V and J ends lost 0 bases and 3 bases respectively, with 11 bases between them. Reverse transcribing all isolated RNA meant expressed TCRB transcripts were sequenced. This table comes from immunoSEQ multiplex PCR, and its TCRdb copy is limited to in-frame clones, with some not included. The table includes fewer than 900,000 clones, roughly 17% detected once. Sample: naive CD4+ T cells from blood. This TCR was sampled from a woman younger than 35 in good health. The rearrangement joins TRBV19 to TRBJ1-2; D is possibly TRBD1 (5 bases). The CDR3 region is CASSIDPGQYYGYTF. The CDR3 DNA follows: TGTGCCAGTAGTATAGACCCTGGACAATACTATGGCTACACCTTC. The full variable domain, rest sourced from reference TRBV19 and TRBJ1-2, is DGGITQSPKYLFRKEGQNVTLSCEQNLNHDAMYWYRQDPGQGLRLIYYSQIVNDFQKGDIAEGYSVSREKKESFPLTVTSAQKNPTAFYLCASSIDPGQYYGYTFGSGTRLTVV.